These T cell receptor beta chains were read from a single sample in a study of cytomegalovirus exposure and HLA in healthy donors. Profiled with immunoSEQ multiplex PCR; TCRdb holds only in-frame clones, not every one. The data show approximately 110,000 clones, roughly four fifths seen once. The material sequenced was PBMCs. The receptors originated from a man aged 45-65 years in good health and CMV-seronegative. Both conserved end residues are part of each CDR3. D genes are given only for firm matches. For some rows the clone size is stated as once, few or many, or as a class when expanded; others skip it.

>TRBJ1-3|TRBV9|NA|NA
CASSPWASGENTIYF
TGTGCCAGCAGCCCCTGGGCCTCGGGGGAAAACACCATATATTTT
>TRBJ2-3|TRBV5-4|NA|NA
CASRLDSGSTDTQYF
TGTGCCAGCCGACTCGATAGCGGATCCACAGATACGCAGTATTTT
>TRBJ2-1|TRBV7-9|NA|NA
CASPPPSGWGAYNEQFF
TGTGCCAGCCCACCTCCCTCCGGGTGGGGAGCCTACAATGAGCAGTTCTTC
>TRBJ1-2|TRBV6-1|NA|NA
CASSEDNRAGYTF
TGTGCCAGCAGTGAAGACAACAGGGCTGGCTACACCTTC
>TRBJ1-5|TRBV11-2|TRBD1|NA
CASSAHRGEQPQHF
TGTGCCAGCAGCGCACACAGGGGCGAACAGCCCCAGCATTTT
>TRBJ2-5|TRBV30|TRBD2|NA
CAPPEGRRGKETQYF
TGTGCCCCCCCCGAAGGGAGGCGGGGGAAAGAGACCCAGTACTTC
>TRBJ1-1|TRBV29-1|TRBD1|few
CSVARTGVNTEAFF
TGCAGCGTTGCGAGGACAGGGGTGAACACTGAAGCTTTCTTT
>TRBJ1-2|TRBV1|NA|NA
CTSSQAWGETVGYTF
TGCACCAGCAGCCAAGCCTGGGGGGAAACGGTGGGCTACACCTTC
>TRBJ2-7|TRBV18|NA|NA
CASSLGRAPYEQYF
TGTGCCAGCTCACTCGGCAGGGCACCCTACGAGCAGTACTTC
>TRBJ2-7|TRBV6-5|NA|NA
CASSFRYEQYF
TGTGCCAGCAGTTTCCGCTACGAGCAGTACTTC
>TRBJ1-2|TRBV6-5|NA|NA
CASSYSSGRKYYGYTF
TGTGCCAGCAGTTACTCGAGCGGCAGGAAATACTATGGCTACACCTTC
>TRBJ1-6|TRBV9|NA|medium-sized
CASSVGGSAGVPLHF
TGTGCCAGCAGCGTAGGAGGGTCTGCGGGGGTACCCCTCCACTTT
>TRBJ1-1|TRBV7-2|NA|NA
CASSLGANTEAFF
TGTGCCAGCAGCTTAGGGGCGAACACTGAAGCTTTCTTT
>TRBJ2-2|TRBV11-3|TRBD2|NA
CASSPAGTKNTGELFF
TGTGCCAGCAGCCCCGCCGGGACTAAGAACACCGGGGAGCTGTTTTTT
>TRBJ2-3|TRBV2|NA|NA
CASIALAPDTQYF
TGTGCCAGCATCGCCCTAGCCCCAGATACGCAGTATTTT
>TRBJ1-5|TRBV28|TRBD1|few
CASSPAGQGYSNQPQHF
TGTGCCAGCAGTCCGGCCGGACAGGGTTATAGCAATCAGCCCCAGCATTTT
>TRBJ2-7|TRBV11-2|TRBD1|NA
CASRPPGTGRPYEQYF
TGTGCCAGCAGGCCTCCAGGGACAGGGAGACCCTACGAGCAGTACTTC
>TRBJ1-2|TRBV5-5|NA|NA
CASSDDPAGVGYGYTF
TGTGCCAGCAGCGACGATCCTGCAGGGGTAGGATATGGCTACACCTTC
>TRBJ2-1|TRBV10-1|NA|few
CASSDLPGFNEQFF
TGCGCCAGCAGTGATCTTCCAGGGTTCAATGAGCAGTTCTTC
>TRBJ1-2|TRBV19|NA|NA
CASSPLWTVNYGYTF
TGTGCCAGTAGCCCCCTGTGGACAGTTAACTATGGCTACACCTTC
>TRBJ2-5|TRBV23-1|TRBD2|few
CASSHVARRAGGRPETQYF
TGCGCCAGCAGTCACGTAGCTAGGCGGGCGGGGGGGCGTCCGGAGACCCAGTACTTC
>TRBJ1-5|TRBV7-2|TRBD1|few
CASSRDRADQPQHF
TGTGCCAGCAGCCGGGACAGGGCTGATCAGCCCCAGCATTTT
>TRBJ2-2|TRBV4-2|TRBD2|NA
CASSQEDSGGGGELFF
TGTGCCAGCAGCCAAGAGGATAGCGGGGGTGGCGGGGAGCTGTTTTTT
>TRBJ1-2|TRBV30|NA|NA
CASGWDYGYTF
TGTGCCTCCGGGTGGGACTATGGCTACACCTTC
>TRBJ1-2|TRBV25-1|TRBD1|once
CASRGQGQKTSYTF
TGTGCCAGCAGAGGACAGGGACAGAAGACGAGCTACACCTTC
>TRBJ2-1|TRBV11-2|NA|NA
CATGRIRDEQFF
TGTGCCACAGGTCGTATAAGAGACGAGCAGTTCTTC
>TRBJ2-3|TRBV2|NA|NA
CASVRDSASTDTQYF
TGTGCCAGCGTGAGAGACAGCGCTAGCACAGATACGCAGTATTTT
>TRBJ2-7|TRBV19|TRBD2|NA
CASSASGGSYEQYF
TGTGCCAGTAGTGCTAGCGGGGGGTCCTACGAGCAGTACTTC
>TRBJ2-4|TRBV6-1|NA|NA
CASSGLFLEDIQYF
TGTGCCAGCAGTGGATTGTTCCTTGAGGACATTCAGTACTTC
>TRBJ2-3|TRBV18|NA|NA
CASSPGNTDTQYF
TGTGCCAGCTCTCCCGGGAACACAGATACGCAGTATTTT
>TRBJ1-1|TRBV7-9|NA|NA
CSSSLQGNTEAFF
TGTTCCAGCAGCTTACAGGGAAACACTGAAGCTTTCTTT
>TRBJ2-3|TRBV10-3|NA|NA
CAISEGGGADTQYF
TGTGCCATCAGTGAGGGTGGGGGGGCGGATACGCAGTATTTT
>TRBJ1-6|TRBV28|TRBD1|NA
CASSILGQGATLHF
TGTGCCAGCAGTATACTCGGACAGGGGGCGACCCTCCACTTT
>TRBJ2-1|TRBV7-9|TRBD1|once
CASSLGGQGSNEQFF
TGTGCCAGCAGCTTAGGGGGACAGGGCTCCAATGAGCAGTTCTTC
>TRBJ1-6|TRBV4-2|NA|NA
CASSQDTQGLDSPLHF
TGTGCCAGCAGCCAAGATACCCAGGGTCTGGATTCACCCCTCCACTTT
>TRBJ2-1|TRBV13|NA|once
CASSDPTEGPYNEQFF
TGTGCCAGCAGCGACCCGACAGAAGGTCCGTACAATGAGCAGTTCTTC
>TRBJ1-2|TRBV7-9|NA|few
CASRSPPVSF
TGTGCCAGCAGATCCCCCCCGGTCTCCTTC
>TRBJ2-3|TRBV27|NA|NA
CASSSYLPWTETPEDTQYF
TGTGCCAGCAGTTCCTATCTACCTTGGACAGAAACCCCCGAAGATACGCAGTATTTT
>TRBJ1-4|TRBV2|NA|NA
CASTPEEGGEKLFF
TGTGCCAGCACCCCCGAGGAGGGAGGCGAAAAACTGTTTTTT
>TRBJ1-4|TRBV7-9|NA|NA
CSSSFRATNEKLFF
TGTTCCAGCAGCTTCAGGGCAACTAATGAAAAACTGTTTTTT
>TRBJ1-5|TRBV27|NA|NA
CASSLGGAGNRPQHF
TGTGCCAGCAGTTTGGGGGGGGCTGGAAATCGGCCCCAGCATTTT
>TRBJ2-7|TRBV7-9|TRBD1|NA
CSSSTQTGVYEQYF
TGTTCCAGCAGCACCCAGACAGGGGTATACGAGCAGTACTTC
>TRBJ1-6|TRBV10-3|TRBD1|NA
CAISGTGDRNSPLHF
TGTGCCATCAGTGGGACAGGGGACCGAAATTCACCCCTCCACTTT